A single sample gave rise to the 14 T cell receptor beta chains below, sequenced in a study of blood T cells in healthy people across ages. The use of a sample-barcoded 5' primer and a J-beta primer mix characterized a second PCR of about 7 to 12 cycles. Using its own MiXCR run on the 5' RACE reads, TCRdb lists one record per CDR3 protein. The table has roughly 1,000,000 distinct CDR3 sequences, approximately 25% seen once. The sample also formed part of further work on T cells of mothers and their children.

Source material: blood. The origin of the receptors is a girl between 2 and 10 years old in good health.

The sample holds one count of this clonotype. A much larger clone differs by one base, so this may be a read error. The J gene is TRBJ2-5, the V gene TRBV3-1, with D possibly being TRBD2 (5 bases). V was clipped by 0 bases and J by 4 bases, with 15 bases between them. The CDR3 sequence is 16 residues long. The V gene's germline CDR1 is LGHDT and CDR2 YNNKEL (reference sequence). CDR3 bases: TGTGCCAGCAGCCAAGACGTGAGCGGAGTACGAGAGACCCAGTACTTC. Residues: CASSQDVSGVRETQYF.

J is TRBJ2-1 and V is TRBV7-6; 7 nucleotides match TRBD1. The germline V gene encodes CDR1 SGHVS and CDR2 FNYEAQ. V was clipped by 4 bases and J by 7 bases; unmatched bases: 7. The CDR3 runs 14 residues. CDR3 nucleotides: TGTGCCAGCAGCTCGAGACAGGGTGATAATGAGCAGTTCTTC. It is translated as CASSSRQGDNEQFF.

V is TRBV7-2 and J is TRBJ2-2, with unresolved D. The CDR3 spans 15 residues. With 5 bases removed from V and 3 bases from J, the gap between germline ends came to 13 bases. Germline assignment: CDR1 SGHTA and CDR2 FQGNSA. The CDR3 DNA sequence: TGTGCCAGCAGCCCTTCCGACTCTCACACCGGGGAGCTGTTTTTT. It is translated as CASSPSDSHTGELFF.

This clonotype was observed a handful of times. The chain uses TRBV3-1 and TRBJ2-5; D not certain. The closer fit of TRBJ2-1 to the DNA end suggests the J call may be wrong. The CDR3 loop spans 15 amino acids. Looked up from germline, CDR1 is LGHDT and CDR2 is YNNKEL (reference sequence). CDR3 loop: CASSLPSMAYNEQFF. The DNA for the CDR3 is TGTGCCAGCAGCCTACCCAGTATGGCCTACAATGAGCAGTTCTTC.

There are a few counts of this clonotype. J is TRBJ2-5 and V is TRBV6-6; 8 positions agree with TRBD1. Germline V lookup: CDR1 MNHNY, CDR2 SVGAGI (reference sequence). After removal of 6 bases from V and 5 bases from J, the junction contained 8 bases not matched to a gene. This CDR3 spans 14 amino acids. This chain's CDR3 is CASSLPGGVETQYF. DNA for the CDR3: TGTGCCAGCAGCTTACCAGGGGGCGTGGAGACCCAGTACTTC.

The chain has TRBV2 and TRBJ1-2; D call uncertain. In germline, CDR1 is SNHLY, CDR2 FYNNEI. With 6 bases removed from V and 5 bases from J, the gap between germline ends came to 19 bases. The CDR3 consists of 15 residues. The CDR3 nucleotides are TGTGCCAGCAGCCGAGGGCAGACCGGCTCTTATGGCTACACCTTC. It yields the protein CASSRGQTGSYGYTF.

The chain links TRBV7-2 to TRBJ2-5; tentative D call: TRBD1 (5 bases). CDR1 and CDR2 (germline): SGHTA, FQGNSA. Trimming took off 5 bases at V and 5 bases at J, with 12 bases between the two ends. The CDR3 is 13 amino acids. The CDR3 here is CASSPPTVETQYF. The CDR3 DNA follows: TGTGCCAGCAGCCCCCCGACAGTGGAGACCCAGTACTTC.

The chain has TRBV20-1 and TRBJ2-5, with 8 nucleotides matching TRBD2. This CDR3 spans 16 amino acids. Germline V lookup: CDR1 DFQATT, CDR2 SNEGSKA (reference sequence). V was clipped by 4 bases and J by 2 bases; unmatched bases: 12. Here the CDR3 DNA reads TGCAGTGCTATATCCCCCGGGGGGGACCTACAAGAGACCCAGTACTTC. Translation: CSAISPGGDLQETQYF.

This clonotype was detected only a few times. This rearrangement joins TRBV3-1 to TRBJ2-1, with D unresolved. Trimming pared 1 base from V and 5 bases from J, leaving 6 bases between. There are 13 residues in the CDR3. Germline V gene sequence: CDR1 LGHDT, CDR2 YNNKEL (reference sequence). CDR3 sequence (DNA): TGTGCCAGCAGCCAAGGATCTAACAATGAGCAGTTCTTC. It is translated as CASSQGSNNEQFF.

The chain has TRBV6-5 and TRBJ1-4; D gene unclear. V shed 0 bases and J shed 0 bases, with 8 bases lying between them. The CDR3 extends over 16 amino acids. CDR1 is MNHEY and CDR2 is SVGAGI in the germline V gene. CDR3 amino acids: CASSYSQLATNEKLFF. The DNA of the CDR3 is TGTGCCAGCAGTTACTCTCAGCTTGCAACTAATGAAAAACTGTTTTTT.

This clonotype was counted only a few times. This chain joins TRBV20-1 and TRBJ2-3, with D unresolved. CDR1 is DFQATT, CDR2 SNEGSKA, per germline (reference sequence). This CDR3 spans 11 amino acids. The CDR3 DNA follows: TGCAGCGTTAACAAGGCAGATACGCAGTATTTT. It translates to CSVNKADTQYF.

Here the CDR3 DNA reads TGTGCCAGCAGTGGCTTACGGGGTGCTGAAGCTTTCTTT. Residues: CASSGLRGAEAFF. The genes are TRBV6-5 and TRBJ1-1; D call uncertain. CDR1 and CDR2 from the germline V gene are MNHEY and SVGAGI. Deletions cut 5 bases from V and 6 bases from J, with 13 bases between. The CDR3 covers 13 residues.

V and J are TRBV4-2 and TRBJ1-1; D is unclear. There are 13 residues in the CDR3. Germline values: CDR1 LGHNA, CDR2 YNFKEQ. The germline V and J ends were trimmed by 2 bases and 4 bases, with 8 bases remaining between them. The CDR3 reads CASSQLASTEAFF. The CDR3 DNA is TGTGCCAGCAGCCAACTAGCGAGCACTGAAGCTTTCTTT.

This clonotype was counted only a few times. The chain carries TRBV20-1 and TRBJ2-5; 7 nucleotides align to TRBD2. CDR3 length: 13 amino acids. Trimming took 8 bases from V and 2 from J; bases not matched to a gene: 8. Germline loops: CDR1 DFQATT, CDR2 SNEGSKA (reference sequence). The CDR3 loop is CSTTGTTQETQYF. The CDR3, as DNA: TGCAGTACTACCGGGACTACTCAAGAGACCCAGTACTTC.